The 10 T cell receptor beta chains reported below all come from one sample, sequenced in a study of shared clonotypes between healthy human individuals. Assay used: immunoSEQ multiplex PCR; TCRdb lists only in-frame clones, some missing. Found here are some 2,400,000 clones, about 94% of them singletons; the top ten hold about 0.13%. The specimen sequenced was naive CD4+ T cells sorted from blood. Noted subset: CD45RA+ positively selected. These receptors all come from a man aged 18 to 30 in good health.

This clone was recorded once. The chain links TRBV11-2 to TRBJ2-1, with 7 bases matching TRBD2. Trimming took 3 bases from V and 6 from J; bases not matched to a gene: 8. From germline, CDR1 is SGHAT and CDR2 FQNNGV. The CDR3 runs to 15 residues. CDR3: CASSFTPSGVNEQFF. CDR3 DNA: TGTGCCAGCAGCTTTACACCTAGCGGAGTCAATGAGCAGTTCTTC. Complete variable domain (other parts from reference TRBV11-2 and TRBJ2-1): EAGVAQSPRYKIIEKRQSVAFWCNPISGHATLYWYQQILGQGPKLLIQFQNNGVVDDSQLPKDRFSAERLKGVDSTLKIQPAKLEDSAVYLCASSFTPSGVNEQFFGPGTRLTVL.

This chain uses TRBV5-1 with TRBJ2-1; possible D gene TRBD1, 6 bases. Germline V lookup: CDR1 SGHRS, CDR2 YFSETQ. With 3 bases removed from V and 2 bases from J, the gap between germline ends came to 21 bases. This CDR3 is built from 18 residues. The CDR3 sequence is CASSYPTLVAGAYNEQFF. The CDR3 coding sequence is TGCGCCAGCAGCTACCCAACGCTTGTAGCAGGGGCCTACAATGAGCAGTTCTTC. The variable domain in full, completed from reference TRBV5-1 and TRBJ2-1, reads KAGVTQTPRYLIKTRGQQVTLSCSPISGHRSVSWYQQTPGQGLQFLFEYFSETQRNKGNFPGRFSGRQFSNSRSEMNVSTLELGDSALYLCASSYPTLVAGAYNEQFFGPGTRLTVL.

This sequence joins TRBV6-5 and TRBJ2-7; D unresolved. Germline CDR1 MNHEY, CDR2 SVGAGI. This CDR3 spans 12 amino acids. V was pared by 11 bases and J by 7 bases, with 18 bases between. The CDR3 DNA reads TGTGCCGCCCGGGCCCGACCCTGGGAGCAGTACTTC. This encodes CAARARPWEQYF.

V is TRBV5-4 and J is TRBJ1-1, with D maybe TRBD1 (5 bases). This CDR3 region has 13 residues. CDR1 is SGHNT, CDR2 YYREEE, per germline (reference sequence). V shed 4 bases and J shed 3 bases, with 10 bases lying between them. CDR3 in amino acids: CASSTGGDTEAFF. For the CDR3, the DNA is TGTGCCAGCAGCACGGGGGGGGACACTGAAGCTTTCTTT.

This clone was recorded once. The chain couples TRBV7-9 to TRBJ2-6; D gene ambiguous. V dropped 8 bases and J dropped 4 bases, with 6 bases sitting between them. CDR3 length equals 12 residues. The germline V gene encodes CDR1 SEHNR and CDR2 FQNEAQ (reference sequence). The CDR3 sequence is CASLRGANVLTF. Here the CDR3 DNA reads TGTGCCAGCCTGAGGGGGGCCAACGTCCTGACTTTC.

About this clone itself: Different DNA sequences within this sample yield the same CDR3. The chain recombines TRBV10-3 with TRBJ2-3, with 8 nucleotides matching TRBD2. With V trimmed by 0 bases and J by 4 bases, 0 bases remained unmatched. The CDR3 totals 14 residues. Germline V gene data show CDR1 as ENHRY and CDR2 as SYGVKD. The CDR3 region is CAISESGGADTQYF. In DNA, the CDR3 is TGTGCCATCAGTGAGTCCGGGGGGGCAGATACGCAGTATTTT.

J is TRBJ2-7 and V is TRBV7-9; 8 bases line up with TRBD1. The CDR3 covers 15 residues. The germline gives CDR1 SEHNR, CDR2 FQNEAQ (reference sequence). V was clipped by 1 base and J by 2 bases; unmatched bases: 4. The CDR3 nucleotides read TGTGCCAGCAGCTTAGTTAGGACAGGGCCCTACGAGCAGTACTTC. This encodes CASSLVRTGPYEQYF. Full variable domain (remainder filled in from reference TRBV7-9 and TRBJ2-7): DTGVSQNPRHKITKRGQNVTFRCDPISEHNRLYWYRQTLGQGPEFLTYFQNEAQLEKSRLLSDRFSAERPKGSFSTLEIQRTEQGDSAMYLCASSLVRTGPYEQYFGPGTRLTVT.

V gene TRBV6-1 combines with J gene TRBJ1-2; D remains unclear. V dropped 3 bases and J dropped 1 base, with 6 bases sitting between them. Germline lookup yields CDR1 MNHNS and CDR2 SASEGT. The CDR3 contains 13 residues. CDR3 protein: CASSDRLNYGYTF. CDR3 in DNA: TGTGCCAGCAGTGACAGACTTAACTATGGCTACACCTTC.

V and J are TRBV2 and TRBJ1-6; D is undetermined. Germline assignment: CDR1 SNHLY and CDR2 FYNNEI. V shed 1 base and J shed 12 bases, with 7 bases lying between them. CDR3 length: 12 amino acids. CDR3 in amino acids: CASSEGPEPLHF. CDR3 nucleotide sequence: TGTGCCAGCAGTGAAGGACCGGAACCCCTCCACTTT.

CDR3 bases: TGTGCCAGCAGCGTTTCACAGGTTAGCACAGATACGCAGTATTTT. Its translation is CASSVSQVSTDTQYF. The chain combines TRBV5-4 with TRBJ2-3, with D tentatively TRBD1 (5 bases). The V and J ends lost 4 bases and 0 bases respectively, with 12 bases between them. Germline values: CDR1 SGHNT, CDR2 YYREEE (reference sequence). The CDR3 runs to 15 residues.